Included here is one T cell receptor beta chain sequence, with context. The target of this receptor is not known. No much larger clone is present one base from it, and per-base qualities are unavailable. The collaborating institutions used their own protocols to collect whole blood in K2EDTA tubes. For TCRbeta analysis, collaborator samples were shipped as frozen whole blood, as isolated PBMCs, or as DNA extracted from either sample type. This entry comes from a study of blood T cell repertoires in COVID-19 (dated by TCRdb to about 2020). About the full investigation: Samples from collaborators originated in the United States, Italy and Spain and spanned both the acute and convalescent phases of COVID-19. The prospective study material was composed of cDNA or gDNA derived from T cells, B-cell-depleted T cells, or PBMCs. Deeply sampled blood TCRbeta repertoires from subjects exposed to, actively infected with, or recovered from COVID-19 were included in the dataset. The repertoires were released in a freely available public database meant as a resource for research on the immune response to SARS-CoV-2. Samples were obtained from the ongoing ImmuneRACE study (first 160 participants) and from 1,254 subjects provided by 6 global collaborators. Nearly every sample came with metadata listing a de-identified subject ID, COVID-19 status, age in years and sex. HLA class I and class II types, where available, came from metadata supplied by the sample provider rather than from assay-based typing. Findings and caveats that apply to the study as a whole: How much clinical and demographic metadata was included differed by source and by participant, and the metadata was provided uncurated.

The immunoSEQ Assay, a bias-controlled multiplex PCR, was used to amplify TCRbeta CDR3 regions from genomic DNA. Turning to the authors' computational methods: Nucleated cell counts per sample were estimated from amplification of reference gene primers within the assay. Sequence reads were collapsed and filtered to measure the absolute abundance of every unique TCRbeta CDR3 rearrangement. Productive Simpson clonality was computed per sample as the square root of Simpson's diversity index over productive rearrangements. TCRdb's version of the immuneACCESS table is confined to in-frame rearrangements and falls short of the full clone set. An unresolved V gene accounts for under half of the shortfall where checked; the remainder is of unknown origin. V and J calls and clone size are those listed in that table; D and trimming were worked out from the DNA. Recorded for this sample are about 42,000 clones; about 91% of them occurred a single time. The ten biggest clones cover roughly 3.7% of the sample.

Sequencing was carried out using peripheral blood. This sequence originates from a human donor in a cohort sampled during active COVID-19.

The nucleotide sequence is given as TGCAGCGTTCTTACCCCGGGACAGGGGAGGGAGACCCAGTACTTC. Translation gives CSVLTPGQGRETQYF. Recombination joined TRBV29-1 with TRBJ2-5, with 10 bases aligning to TRBD1. V loses 5 bases at its end and J loses 5 bases; junction bases beyond the gene matches: 11. Spanning cysteine to phenylalanine, the CDR3 consists of 15 amino acids. Kept here is only the CDR3 DNA, which spans 45 bases and is read in frame from base 1. CDR1 and CDR2 are read off the germline V gene as SQVTM and ANQGSEA.